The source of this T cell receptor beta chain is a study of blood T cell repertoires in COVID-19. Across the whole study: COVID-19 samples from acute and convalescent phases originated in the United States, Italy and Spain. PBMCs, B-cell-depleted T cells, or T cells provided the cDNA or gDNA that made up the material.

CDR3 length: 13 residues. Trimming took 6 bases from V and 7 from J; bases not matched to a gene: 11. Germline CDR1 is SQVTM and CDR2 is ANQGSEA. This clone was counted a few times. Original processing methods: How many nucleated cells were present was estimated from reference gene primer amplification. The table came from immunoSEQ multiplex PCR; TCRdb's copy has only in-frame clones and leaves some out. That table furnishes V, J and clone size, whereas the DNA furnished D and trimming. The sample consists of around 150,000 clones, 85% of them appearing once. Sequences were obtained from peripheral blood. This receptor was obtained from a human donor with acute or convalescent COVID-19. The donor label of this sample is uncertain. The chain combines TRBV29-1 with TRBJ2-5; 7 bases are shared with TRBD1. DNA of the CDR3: TGCAGCGTCTCTGACAGGGCCCGCCGGACCCAGTACTTC. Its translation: CSVSDRARRTQYF. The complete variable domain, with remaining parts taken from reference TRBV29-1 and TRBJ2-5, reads SAVISQKPSRDICQRGTSLTIQCQVDSQVTMMFWYRQQPGQSLTLIATANQGSEATYESGFVIDKFPISRPNLTFSTLTVSNMSPEDSSIYLCSVSDRARRTQYFGPGTRLLVL.